This T cell receptor (beta chain) was retrieved from a study of cytotoxic CD8 clonotypes in ibrutinib-treated CLL. Study background: The group held 11 relapsed/refractory and around 14 treatment-naive patients, with under 18 IGHV unmutated.

Data came from immunoSEQ multiplex PCR; TCRdb stores just in-frame clones and leaves some out. The table lists 75,000 to 90,000 clones, less than 90% of them singletons, with more than 35% in the top ten. Study-level results: Clonality went higher at ibrutinib response and then dropped back toward baseline at progression. Public clonotypes proved infrequent, and on treatment they shrank or remained steady. Higher circulating CD8+ T-cell counts strongly accompanied higher baseline clonality, above age-matched healthy donors.

Points on this clone: What it recognizes is unknown.

The sequence was collected from a human donor with chronic lymphocytic leukemia. The sample consisted of PBMCs, taken after 24 months of ibrutinib treatment.

The CDR3 coding sequence is TGTGCCAGCTCACCTGACTACCAAGAGACCCAGTACTTC. It yields the protein CASSPDYQETQYF. The chain recombines TRBV18 with TRBJ2-5; no definite D call. The CDR3 covers 13 residues. Germline lookup yields CDR1 KGHSH and CDR2 LQKENI. Trimming pared 3 bases from V and 0 bases from J, leaving 5 bases between.